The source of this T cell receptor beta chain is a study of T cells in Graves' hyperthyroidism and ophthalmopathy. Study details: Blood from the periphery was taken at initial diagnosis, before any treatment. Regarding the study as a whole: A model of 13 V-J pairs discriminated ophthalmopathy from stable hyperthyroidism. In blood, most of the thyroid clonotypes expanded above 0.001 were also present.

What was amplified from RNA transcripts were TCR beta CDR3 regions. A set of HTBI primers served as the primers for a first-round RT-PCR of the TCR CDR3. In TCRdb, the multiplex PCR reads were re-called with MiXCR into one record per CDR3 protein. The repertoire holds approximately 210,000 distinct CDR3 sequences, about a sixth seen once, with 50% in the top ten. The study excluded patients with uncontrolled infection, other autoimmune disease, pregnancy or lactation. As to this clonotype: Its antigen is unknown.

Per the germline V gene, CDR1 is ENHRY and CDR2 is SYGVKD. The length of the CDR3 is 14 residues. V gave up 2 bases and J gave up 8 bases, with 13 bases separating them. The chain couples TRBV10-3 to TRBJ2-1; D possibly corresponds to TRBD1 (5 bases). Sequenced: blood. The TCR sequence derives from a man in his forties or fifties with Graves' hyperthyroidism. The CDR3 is CAISEGASGHEQFF. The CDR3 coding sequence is TGTGCCATCAGTGAGGGGGCTAGTGGCCATGAGCAGTTCTTC.